These 12 T cell receptor beta chains were sequenced from one sample in a study of cytomegalovirus exposure and HLA in healthy donors. PCR used 60 Vbeta primers and 13 Jbeta primers. Data came from immunoSEQ multiplex PCR; TCRdb stores just in-frame clones and leaves some out. The data contain about 74,000 clones, about three quarters of them singletons. The source material was PBMCs. The source is a woman between 40 and 55 years old in good health and CMV-seropositive.

V is TRBV10-2 and J is TRBJ1-1, with TRBD1 matching 7 bases. Germline assignment: CDR1 WSHSY and CDR2 SAAADI. The V and J ends lost 3 bases and 7 bases, in that order; junction bases with no gene match: 14. The CDR3 spans 16 residues. The chain's CDR3 is CASSDRFRRGSSEAFF. In DNA, the CDR3 is TGCGCCAGCAGTGATAGATTTCGCAGGGGGAGTAGTGAAGCTTTCTTT.

This chain joins TRBV4-3 and TRBJ2-5, with a tentative D call TRBD2 (5 bases). V dropped 4 bases and J dropped 3 bases, with 15 bases sitting between them. The length of the CDR3 is 15 residues. The V gene's germline CDR1 is LGHNA and CDR2 YSLEER. CDR3: CASSLMTGREETQYF. Written as DNA, the CDR3 is TGCGCCAGCAGCCTGATGACGGGAAGGGAAGAGACCCAGTACTTC.

The chain combines TRBV15 with TRBJ1-6; 7 bases align to TRBD1. This CDR3 has 16 amino acids. Germline CDR1 reads LNHNV; CDR2 reads YYDKDF (reference sequence). The junction had 7 bases not matched to a gene; V was cut back by 1 base and J by 7 bases. The CDR3, as DNA: TGTGCCACCAGCAGAGGCGGGACAGTGGCGAATTCACCCCTCCACTTT. It translates to CATSRGGTVANSPLHF.

The chain joins TRBV5-4 to TRBJ2-7; no clear D gene. Looked up from germline, CDR1 is SGHNT and CDR2 is YYREEE (reference sequence). Trimming took 4 bases from V and 2 from J, leaving 13 bases between them. The CDR3 is 14 residues long. The CDR3 reads CASSTQVGTYEQYF. The DNA for the CDR3 is TGTGCCAGCAGCACCCAGGTGGGCACCTACGAGCAGTACTTC.

This clone was observed a handful of times. This sequence joins TRBV27 and TRBJ1-1; the match to TRBD1 covers 9 bases. After removal of 6 bases from V and 4 bases from J, the junction contained 6 bases not matched to a gene. The CDR3 consists of 14 residues. Germline CDR1 MNHEY, CDR2 SMNVEV (reference sequence). CDR3 residues: CASRPGQGSTEAFF. The CDR3 DNA reads TGTGCCAGCAGGCCGGGACAGGGTTCCACTGAAGCTTTCTTT.

This rearrangement joins TRBV4-1 to TRBJ2-1; unclear D gene. The CDR3 has 15 amino acids. Trimming removed 6 bases from V and 0 bases from J, with 12 bases in between. Germline CDR1 MGHRA, CDR2 YSYEKL. This CDR3 is CASRQTVSSYNEQFF. The DNA of the CDR3 is TGCGCCAGCAGGCAAACGGTTAGCTCCTACAATGAGCAGTTCTTC.

The CDR3 DNA reads as TGTGCCAGCAGCCCTAAGACAGGACGTTTTTGGTTGCCCCAGCATTTT. As protein: CASSPKTGRFWLPQHF. The chain carries TRBV28 and TRBJ1-5; the D gene is possibly TRBD1 (6 bases). The germline gives CDR1 MDHEN, CDR2 SYDVKM. The CDR3 is 16 residues long. V was shortened by 6 bases and J by 9 bases, with 24 bases between the two germline ends.

This clone turned up a few times. This rearrangement joins TRBV12-5 to TRBJ1-1; no definite D call. The V gene lost 1 base and the J gene lost 0 bases, with 3 bases spanning the gap. CDR1 and CDR2 (germline): LGHNT, FRNRAP. The CDR3 is made up of 13 amino acids. This chain's CDR3 is CASGLAMNTEAFF. The CDR3 bases are TGTGCTAGTGGTTTGGCCATGAACACTGAAGCTTTCTTT.

This clone occurred a few times. This chain uses TRBV10-3 with TRBJ1-6, with 7 bases aligning to TRBD1. J lost 5 bases, V lost 6 bases, and 4 bases had no gene match. The CDR3 length is 14 residues. Germline V gene lookup returns CDR1 ENHRY and CDR2 SYGVKD. The CDR3, as DNA: TGTGCCATCAGAGGGACAGCAGATAATTCACCCCTCCACTTT. It translates to CAIRGTADNSPLHF.

This clone was recorded a few times. The rearrangement links TRBV6-5 to TRBJ2-2, with TRBD1 matching 9 bases. Trimming took 4 bases from V and 5 from J; bases not matched to a gene: 8. Germline CDR1 MNHEY, CDR2 SVGAGI. CDR3 length equals 16 residues. For the CDR3, the DNA is TGTGCCAGCAGTTTTGGACAGGGGATAGGGACCGGGGAGCTGTTTTTT. Translating it yields CASSFGQGIGTGELFF.

The V and J genes are TRBV28 and TRBJ1-3, with D maybe TRBD1 (5 bases). The germline CDR1 and CDR2 sequences are MDHEN and SYDVKM. The V end lost 7 bases, the J end lost 4 bases, and 23 bases lay between the germline ends. This CDR3 is 17 amino acids long. The CDR3 DNA sequence: TGTGCCAGCACCACGGACACGGGCATACCTCTCGGAAACACCATATATTTT. It translates to CASTTDTGIPLGNTIYF.

The V call is TRBV7-9, the J call TRBJ1-2; 7 positions agree with TRBD1. CDR1 and CDR2 (germline): SEHNR, FQNEAQ (reference sequence). The ends lost 5 bases at V and 6 bases at J; junction bases unmatched: 9. CDR3 length: 14 residues. CDR3 sequence (DNA): TGTGCCAGCAGCATGGAGACAGGGATCGATGGCTACACCTTC. The encoded protein is CASSMETGIDGYTF. The variable domain in full, with the rest retrieved from reference TRBV7-9 and TRBJ1-2, is DTGVSQNPRHKITKRGQNVTFRCDPISEHNRLYWYRQTLGQGPEFLTYFQNEAQLEKSRLLSDRFSAERPKGSFSTLEIQRTEQGDSAMYLCASSMETGIDGYTFGSGTRLTVV.